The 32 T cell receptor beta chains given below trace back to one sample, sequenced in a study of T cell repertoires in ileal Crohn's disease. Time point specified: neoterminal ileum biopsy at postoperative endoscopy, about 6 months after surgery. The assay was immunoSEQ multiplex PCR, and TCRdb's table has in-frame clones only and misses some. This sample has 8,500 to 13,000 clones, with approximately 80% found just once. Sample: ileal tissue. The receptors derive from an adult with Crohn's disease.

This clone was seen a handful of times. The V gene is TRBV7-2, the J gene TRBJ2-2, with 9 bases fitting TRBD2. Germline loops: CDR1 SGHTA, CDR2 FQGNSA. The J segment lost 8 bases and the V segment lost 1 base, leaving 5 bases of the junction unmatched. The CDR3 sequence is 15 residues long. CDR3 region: CASSLVASGKGELFF. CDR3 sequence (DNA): TGTGCCAGCAGCTTAGTTGCTAGCGGGAAGGGGGAGCTGTTTTTT.

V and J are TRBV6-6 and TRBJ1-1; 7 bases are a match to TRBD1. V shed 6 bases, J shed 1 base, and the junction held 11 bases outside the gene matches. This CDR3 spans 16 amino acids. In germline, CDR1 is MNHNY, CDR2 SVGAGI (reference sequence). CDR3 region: CASRPPTGRRNTEAFF. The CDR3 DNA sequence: TGTGCCAGCAGGCCCCCGACAGGGAGGAGGAACACTGAAGCTTTCTTT.

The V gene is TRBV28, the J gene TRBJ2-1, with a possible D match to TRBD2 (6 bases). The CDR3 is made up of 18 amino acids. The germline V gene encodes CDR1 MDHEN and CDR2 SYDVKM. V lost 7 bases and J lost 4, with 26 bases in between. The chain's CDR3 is CASTLYLPLEGTYNEQFF. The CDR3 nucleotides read TGTGCCAGCACCCTTTATCTCCCCTTAGAGGGGACTTACAATGAGCAGTTCTTC.

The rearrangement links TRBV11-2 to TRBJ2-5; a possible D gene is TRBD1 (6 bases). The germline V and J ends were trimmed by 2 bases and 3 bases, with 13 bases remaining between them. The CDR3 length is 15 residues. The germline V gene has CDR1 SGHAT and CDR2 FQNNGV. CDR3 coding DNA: TGTGCCAGCAGCTTAACCCCGTACAGGGAAGAGACCCAGTACTTC. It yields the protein CASSLTPYREETQYF.

The CDR3 DNA follows: TGTGCCAGCAGCTTGTTCAACGGGAGGAGCCCCTACGAGCAGTACTTC. This gives the protein CASSLFNGRSPYEQYF. This chain uses TRBV5-4 with TRBJ2-7, with 7 positions matching TRBD2. CDR1 SGHNT and CDR2 YYREEE come from the germline V gene (reference sequence). This CDR3 region has 16 residues. The J segment lost 2 bases and the V segment lost 1 base, leaving 9 bases of the junction unmatched.

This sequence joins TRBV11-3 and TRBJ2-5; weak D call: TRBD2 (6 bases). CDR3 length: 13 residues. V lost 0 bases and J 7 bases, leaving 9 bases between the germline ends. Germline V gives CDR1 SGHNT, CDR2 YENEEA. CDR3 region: CASSLERRGTQYF. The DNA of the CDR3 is TGTGCCAGCAGCTTAGAACGGCGGGGGACCCAGTACTTC.

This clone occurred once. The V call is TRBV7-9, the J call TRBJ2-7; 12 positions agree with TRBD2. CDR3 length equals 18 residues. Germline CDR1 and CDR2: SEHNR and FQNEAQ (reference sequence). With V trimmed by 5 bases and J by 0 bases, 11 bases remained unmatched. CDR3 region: CASSPAPGLAGRSYEQYF. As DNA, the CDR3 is TGTGCCAGCAGCCCTGCCCCGGGACTAGCGGGTCGCTCCTACGAGCAGTACTTC.

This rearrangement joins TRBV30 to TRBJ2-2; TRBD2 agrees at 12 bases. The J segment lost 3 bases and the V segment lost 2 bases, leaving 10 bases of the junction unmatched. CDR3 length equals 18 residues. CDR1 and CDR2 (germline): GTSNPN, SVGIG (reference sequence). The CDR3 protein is CAWSPPPGLAGYTGELFF. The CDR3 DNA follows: TGTGCCTGGAGTCCACCTCCGGGACTAGCGGGCTACACCGGGGAGCTGTTTTTT.

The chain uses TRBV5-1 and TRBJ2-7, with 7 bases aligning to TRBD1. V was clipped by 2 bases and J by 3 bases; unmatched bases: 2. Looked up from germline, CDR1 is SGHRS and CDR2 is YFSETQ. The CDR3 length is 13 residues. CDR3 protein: CASSFNRGYEQYF. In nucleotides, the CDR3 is TGCGCCAGCAGCTTCAACAGGGGCTACGAGCAGTACTTC.

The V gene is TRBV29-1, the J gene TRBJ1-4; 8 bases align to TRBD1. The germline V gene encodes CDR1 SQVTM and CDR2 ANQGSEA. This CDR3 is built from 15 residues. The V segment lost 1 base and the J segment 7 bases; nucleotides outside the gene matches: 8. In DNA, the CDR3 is TGCAGCGTTGAAGCGGTTACAGGGGGGATTGAAAAACTGTTTTTT. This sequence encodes CSVEAVTGGIEKLFF.

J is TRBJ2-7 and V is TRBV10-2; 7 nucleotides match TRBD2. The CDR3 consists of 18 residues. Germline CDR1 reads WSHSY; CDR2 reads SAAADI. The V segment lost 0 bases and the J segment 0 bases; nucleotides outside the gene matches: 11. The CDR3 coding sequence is TGCGCCAGCAGTGAGTCGAACTGGGTGGGAGGGATCTCCTACGAGCAGTACTTC. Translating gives CASSESNWVGGISYEQYF.

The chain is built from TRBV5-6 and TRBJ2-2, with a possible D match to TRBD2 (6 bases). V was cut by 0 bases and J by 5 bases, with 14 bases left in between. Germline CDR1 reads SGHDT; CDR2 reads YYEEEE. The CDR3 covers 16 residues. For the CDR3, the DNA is TGTGCCAGCAGCTTGGAAGTAGCGGTACTTACCGGGGAGCTGTTTTTT. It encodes CASSLEVAVLTGELFF.

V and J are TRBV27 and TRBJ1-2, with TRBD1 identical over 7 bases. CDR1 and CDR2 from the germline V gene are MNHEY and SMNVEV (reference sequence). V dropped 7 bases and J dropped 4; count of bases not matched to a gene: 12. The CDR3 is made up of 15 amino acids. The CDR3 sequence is CASTPTGDFVYGYTF. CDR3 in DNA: TGTGCCAGCACCCCCACAGGGGACTTCGTCTATGGCTACACCTTC.

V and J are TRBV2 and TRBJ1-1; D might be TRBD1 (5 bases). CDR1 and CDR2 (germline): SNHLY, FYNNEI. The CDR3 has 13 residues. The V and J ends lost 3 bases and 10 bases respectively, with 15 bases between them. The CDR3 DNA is TGTGCCAGCAGTGAGGGGGGGAAAGGAAGAGCTTTCTTT. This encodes CASSEGGKGRAFF. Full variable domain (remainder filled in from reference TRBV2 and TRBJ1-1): EPEVTQTPSHQVTQMGQEVILRCVPISNHLYFYWYRQILGQKVEFLVSFYNNEISEKSEIFDDQFSVERPDGSNFTLKIRSTKLEDSAMYFCASSEGGKGRAFFGQGTRLTVV.

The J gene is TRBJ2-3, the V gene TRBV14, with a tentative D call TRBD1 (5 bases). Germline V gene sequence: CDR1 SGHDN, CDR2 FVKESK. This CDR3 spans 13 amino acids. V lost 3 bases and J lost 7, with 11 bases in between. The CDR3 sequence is CASSQGKGNTQYF. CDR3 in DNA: TGTGCCAGCAGCCAGGGGAAGGGGAATACGCAGTATTTT.

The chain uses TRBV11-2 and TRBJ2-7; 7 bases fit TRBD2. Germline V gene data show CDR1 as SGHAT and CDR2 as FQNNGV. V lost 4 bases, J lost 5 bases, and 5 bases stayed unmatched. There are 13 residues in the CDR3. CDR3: CASSSRRENEQYF. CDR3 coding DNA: TGTGCCAGCAGCTCGAGGCGGGAGAACGAGCAGTACTTC.

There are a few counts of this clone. CDR3: CASSLWSGSRNEQFF. The CDR3 DNA follows: TGTGCCAGCAGCTTATGGAGCGGGAGTAGGAATGAGCAGTTCTTC. This rearrangement joins TRBV7-2 to TRBJ2-1; TRBD2 matches at 8 bases. The CDR3 sequence is 15 residues long. V dropped 2 bases and J dropped 7; count of bases not matched to a gene: 7. From germline, CDR1 is SGHTA and CDR2 FQGNSA.

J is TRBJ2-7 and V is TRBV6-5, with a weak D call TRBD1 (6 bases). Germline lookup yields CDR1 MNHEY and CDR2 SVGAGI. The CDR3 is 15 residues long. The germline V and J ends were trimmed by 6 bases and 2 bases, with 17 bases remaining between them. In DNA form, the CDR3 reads TGTGCCAGCAGCCCGGACAGCACCTTGGCCTACGAGCAGTACTTC. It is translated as CASSPDSTLAYEQYF.

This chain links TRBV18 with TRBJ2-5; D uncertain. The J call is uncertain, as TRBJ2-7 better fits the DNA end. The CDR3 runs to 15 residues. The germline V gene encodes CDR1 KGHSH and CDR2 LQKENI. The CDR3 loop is CASSPGPGLTYEQYF. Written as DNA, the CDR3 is TGTGCCAGCTCACCAGGGCCAGGCCTAACCTACGAGCAGTACTTC.

The CDR3 coding sequence is TGTGCCAGCAGCCCTTATAGCGGGAGCGGCACAGATACGCAGTATTTT. Translation: CASSPYSGSGTDTQYF. The chain recombines TRBV7-3 with TRBJ2-3, with 9 bases lining up with TRBD2. Germline V gene sequence: CDR1 SGHTA, CDR2 FQGTGA. The CDR3 totals 16 residues. Trimming cost V 5 bases and J 1 base; bases outside gene matches: 7.

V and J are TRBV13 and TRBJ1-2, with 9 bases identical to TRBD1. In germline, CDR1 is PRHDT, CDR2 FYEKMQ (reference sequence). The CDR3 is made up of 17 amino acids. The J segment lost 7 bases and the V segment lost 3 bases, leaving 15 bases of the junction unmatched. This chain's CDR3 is CASSFGEGDREYRGYTF. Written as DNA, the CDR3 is TGTGCCAGCAGCTTTGGGGAGGGGGACAGGGAATATCGTGGCTACACCTTC.

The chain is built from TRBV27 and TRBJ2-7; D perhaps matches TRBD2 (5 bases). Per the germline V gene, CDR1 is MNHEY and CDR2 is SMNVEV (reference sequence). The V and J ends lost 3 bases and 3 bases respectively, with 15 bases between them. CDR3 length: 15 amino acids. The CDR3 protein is CASSLRYERRYEQYF. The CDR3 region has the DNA TGTGCCAGCAGTTTGAGGTACGAGCGGCGCTACGAGCAGTACTTC.

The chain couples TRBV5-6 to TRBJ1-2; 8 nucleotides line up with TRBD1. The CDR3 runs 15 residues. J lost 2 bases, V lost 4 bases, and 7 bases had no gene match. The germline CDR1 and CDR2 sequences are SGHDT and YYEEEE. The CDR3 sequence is CASSDRGYWNYGYTF. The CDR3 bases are TGTGCCAGCAGCGACAGGGGATATTGGAACTATGGCTACACCTTC.

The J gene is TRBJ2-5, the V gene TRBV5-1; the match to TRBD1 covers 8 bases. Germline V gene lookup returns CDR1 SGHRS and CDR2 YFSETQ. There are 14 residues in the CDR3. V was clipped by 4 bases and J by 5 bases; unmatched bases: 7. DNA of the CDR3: TGCGCCAGCAGCAGCAGGGGGCCAGGGGAGACCCAGTACTTC. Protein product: CASSSRGPGETQYF.

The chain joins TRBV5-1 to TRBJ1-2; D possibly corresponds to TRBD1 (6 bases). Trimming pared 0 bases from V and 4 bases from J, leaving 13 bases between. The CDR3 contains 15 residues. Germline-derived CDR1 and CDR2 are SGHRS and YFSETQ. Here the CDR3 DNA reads TGCGCCAGCAGCTTGGGATCAACAGGGCTCTATGGCTACACCTTC. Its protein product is CASSLGSTGLYGYTF. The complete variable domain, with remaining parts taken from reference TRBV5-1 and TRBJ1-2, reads KAGVTQTPRYLIKTRGQQVTLSCSPISGHRSVSWYQQTPGQGLQFLFEYFSETQRNKGNFPGRFSGRQFSNSRSEMNVSTLELGDSALYLCASSLGSTGLYGYTFGSGTRLTVV.

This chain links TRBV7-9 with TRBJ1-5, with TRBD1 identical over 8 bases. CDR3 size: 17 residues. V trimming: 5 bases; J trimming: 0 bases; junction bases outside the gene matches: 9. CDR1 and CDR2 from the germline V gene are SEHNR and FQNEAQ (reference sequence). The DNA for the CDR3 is TGTGCCAGCAGCCCAGGGGGCAGCCGATATAGCAATCAGCCCCAGCATTTT. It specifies CASSPGGSRYSNQPQHF.

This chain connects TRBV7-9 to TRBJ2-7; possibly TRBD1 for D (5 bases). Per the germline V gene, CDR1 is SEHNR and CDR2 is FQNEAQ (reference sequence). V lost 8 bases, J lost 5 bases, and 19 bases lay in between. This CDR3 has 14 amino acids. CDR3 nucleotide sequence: TGTGCCAGCGAAACTTCGGACATGCTTCACGAGCAGTACTTC. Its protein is CASETSDMLHEQYF. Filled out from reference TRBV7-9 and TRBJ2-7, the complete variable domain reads DTGVSQNPRHKITKRGQNVTFRCDPISEHNRLYWYRQTLGQGPEFLTYFQNEAQLEKSRLLSDRFSAERPKGSFSTLEIQRTEQGDSAMYLCASETSDMLHEQYFGPGTRLTVT.

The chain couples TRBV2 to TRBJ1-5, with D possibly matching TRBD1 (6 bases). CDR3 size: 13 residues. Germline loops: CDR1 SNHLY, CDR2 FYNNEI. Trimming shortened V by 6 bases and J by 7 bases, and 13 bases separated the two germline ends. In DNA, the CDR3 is TGTGCCAGCAGGGAATACAGGGACCAGCCCCAGCATTTT. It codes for CASREYRDQPQHF.

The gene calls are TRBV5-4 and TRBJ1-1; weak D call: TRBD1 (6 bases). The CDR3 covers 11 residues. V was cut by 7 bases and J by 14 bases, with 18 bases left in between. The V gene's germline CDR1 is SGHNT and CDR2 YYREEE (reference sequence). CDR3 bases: TGTGCCAGCGGGAGTACAGGGAGGGTGTTCTTT. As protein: CASGSTGRVFF.

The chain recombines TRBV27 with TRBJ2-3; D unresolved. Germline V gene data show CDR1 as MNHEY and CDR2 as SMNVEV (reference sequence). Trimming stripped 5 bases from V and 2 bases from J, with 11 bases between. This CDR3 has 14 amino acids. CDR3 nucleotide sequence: TGTGCCAGCAGTCCGACAAAACCCACAGATACGCAGTATTTT. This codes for CASSPTKPTDTQYF.

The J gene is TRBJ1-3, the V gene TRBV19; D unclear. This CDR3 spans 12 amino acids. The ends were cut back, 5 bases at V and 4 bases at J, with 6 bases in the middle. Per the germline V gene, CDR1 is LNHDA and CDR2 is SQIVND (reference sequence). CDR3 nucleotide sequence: TGTGCCAGTAGTGAGTTCGGAAACACCATATATTTT. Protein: CASSEFGNTIYF.

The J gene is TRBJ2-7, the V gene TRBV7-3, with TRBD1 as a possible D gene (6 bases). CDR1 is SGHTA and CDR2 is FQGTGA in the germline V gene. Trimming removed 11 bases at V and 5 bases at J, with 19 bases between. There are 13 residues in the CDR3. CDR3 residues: CARPRGFPHEQYF. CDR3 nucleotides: TGTGCCCGCCCCAGGGGATTTCCCCACGAGCAGTACTTC.